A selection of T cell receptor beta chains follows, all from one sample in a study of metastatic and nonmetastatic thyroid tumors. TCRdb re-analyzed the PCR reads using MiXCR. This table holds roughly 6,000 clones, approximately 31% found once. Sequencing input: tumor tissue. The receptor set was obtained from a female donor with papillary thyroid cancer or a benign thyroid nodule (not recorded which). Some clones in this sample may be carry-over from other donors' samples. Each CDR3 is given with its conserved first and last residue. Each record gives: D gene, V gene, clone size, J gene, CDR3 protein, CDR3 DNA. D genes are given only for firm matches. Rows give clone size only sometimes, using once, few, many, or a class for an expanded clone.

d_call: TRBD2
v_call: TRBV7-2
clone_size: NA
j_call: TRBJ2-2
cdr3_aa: CASRRLATTGELFF
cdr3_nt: TGTGCCAGCAGGCGACTAGCGACCACCGGGGAGCTGTTTTTT

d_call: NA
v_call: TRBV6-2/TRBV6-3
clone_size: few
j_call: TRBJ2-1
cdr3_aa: CASSTILPQAYNEQFF
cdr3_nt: TGTGCCAGCAGTACGATACTCCCTCAGGCCTACAATGAGCAGTTCTTC

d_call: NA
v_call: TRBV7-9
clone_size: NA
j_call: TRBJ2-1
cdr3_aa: CASSSLVQQFF
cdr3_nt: TGTGCCAGCAGCTCCTTGGTCCAGCAGTTCTTC

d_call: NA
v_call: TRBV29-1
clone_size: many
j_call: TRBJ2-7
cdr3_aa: CSVEGLQGGLYEQYF
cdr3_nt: TGCAGCGTTGAAGGCCTACAGGGAGGTCTCTACGAGCAGTACTTC

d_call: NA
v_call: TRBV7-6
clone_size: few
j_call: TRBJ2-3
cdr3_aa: CASSSSGNTQYF
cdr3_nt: TGTGCCAGCAGCAGCTCGGGAAATACGCAGTATTTT

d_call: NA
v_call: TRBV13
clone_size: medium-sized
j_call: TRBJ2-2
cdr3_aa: CASRAGTGELFF
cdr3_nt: TGTGCCAGCAGGGCGGGCACCGGGGAGCTGTTTTTT

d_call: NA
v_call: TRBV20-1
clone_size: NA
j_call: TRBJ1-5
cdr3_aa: CSARASFQGNQPQHF
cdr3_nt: TGCAGTGCTAGAGCCAGTTTTCAGGGGAATCAGCCCCAGCATTTT

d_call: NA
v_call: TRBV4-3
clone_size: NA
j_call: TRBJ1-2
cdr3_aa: CASSQGPGLRGYGYTF
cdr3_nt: TGCGCCAGCAGCCAAGGACCCGGGTTGCGAGGCTATGGCTACACCTTC

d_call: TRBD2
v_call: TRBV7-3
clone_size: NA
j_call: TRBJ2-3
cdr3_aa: CASRPGTSGRSDTQYF
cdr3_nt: TGTGCCAGCAGACCCGGGACTAGCGGGAGGTCAGATACGCAGTATTTT

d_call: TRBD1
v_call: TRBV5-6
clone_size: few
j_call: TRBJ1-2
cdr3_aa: CASSSTGDYGYTF
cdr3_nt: TGTGCCAGCAGCTCGACAGGGGACTATGGCTACACCTTC

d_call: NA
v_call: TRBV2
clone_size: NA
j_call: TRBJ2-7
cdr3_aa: CASSVFYEQYF
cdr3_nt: TGTGCCAGCAGTGTGTTCTACGAGCAGTACTTC

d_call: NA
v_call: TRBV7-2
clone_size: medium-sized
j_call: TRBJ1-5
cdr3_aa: CASSLTLYSNQPQHF
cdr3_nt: TGTGCCAGCAGCTTAACTCTTTATAGCAATCAGCCCCAGCATTTT

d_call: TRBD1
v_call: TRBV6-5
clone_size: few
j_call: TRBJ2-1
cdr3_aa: CASSYRTGPYNEQFF
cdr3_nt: TGTGCCAGCAGTTACAGGACAGGGCCCTACAATGAGCAGTTCTTC

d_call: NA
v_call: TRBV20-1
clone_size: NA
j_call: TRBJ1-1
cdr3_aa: CSACDPAHRNTEAFF
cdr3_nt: TGCAGTGCTTGCGATCCGGCACATAGGAACACTGAAGCTTTCTTT

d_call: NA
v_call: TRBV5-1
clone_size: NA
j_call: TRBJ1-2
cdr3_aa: CASSLDGDGYTF
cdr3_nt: TGCGCCAGCAGCTTGGACGGGGATGGCTACACCTTC

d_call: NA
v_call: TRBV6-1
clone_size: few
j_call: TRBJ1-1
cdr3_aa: CASSQSTGNTEAFF
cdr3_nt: TGTGCCAGCAGTCAATCTACAGGGAACACTGAAGCTTTCTTT

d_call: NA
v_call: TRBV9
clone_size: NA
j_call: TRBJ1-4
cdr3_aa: CASSARGDEKQFF
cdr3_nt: TGTGCCAGCAGTGCCAGGGGTGATGAAAAACAGTTTTTT

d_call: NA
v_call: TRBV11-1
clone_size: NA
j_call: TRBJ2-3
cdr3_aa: CASSLAVESGHTDTQYF
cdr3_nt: TGTGCCAGCAGCTTAGCGGTCGAGTCAGGGCACACAGATACGCAGTATTTT

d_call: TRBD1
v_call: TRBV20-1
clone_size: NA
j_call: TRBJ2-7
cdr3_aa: CSFPRDRGPSYEQYF
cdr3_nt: TGCAGTTTTCCCCGGGACAGGGGACCGTCCTACGAGCAGTACTTC

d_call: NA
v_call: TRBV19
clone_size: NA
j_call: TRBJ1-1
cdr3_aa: CASSNHQGMNTEAFF
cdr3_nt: TGTGCCAGTAGTAACCACCAGGGAATGAACACTGAAGCTTTCTTT

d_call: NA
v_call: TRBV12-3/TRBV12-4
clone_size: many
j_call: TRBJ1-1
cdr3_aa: CASSLSSLAEAFF
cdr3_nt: TGTGCCAGCAGTTTAAGTAGCCTGGCTGAAGCTTTCTTT

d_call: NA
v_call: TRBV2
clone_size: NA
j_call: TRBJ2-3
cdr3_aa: CASSDLASWDSDTPYF
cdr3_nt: TGTGCCAGCAGTGATTTGGCTAGCTGGGACTCAGATACGCCGTATTTC

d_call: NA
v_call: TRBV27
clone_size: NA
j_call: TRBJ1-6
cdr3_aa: CASIPSGCPLHF
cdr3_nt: TGTGCCAGCATCCCCTCTGGGTGTCCCCTCCACTTT

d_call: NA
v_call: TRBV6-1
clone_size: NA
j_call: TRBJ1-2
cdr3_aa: CASSYIRTVGGYGYTF
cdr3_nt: TGTGCCAGCAGCTATATAAGGACAGTGGGCGGCTATGGCTACACCTTC

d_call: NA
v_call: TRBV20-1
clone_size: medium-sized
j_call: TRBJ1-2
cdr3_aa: CSAPALDREDGYTF
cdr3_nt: TGCAGTGCTCCTGCTCTGGACCGCGAAGATGGCTACACCTTC

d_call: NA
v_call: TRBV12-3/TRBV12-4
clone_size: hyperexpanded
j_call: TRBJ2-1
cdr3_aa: CASSLRETLLRNEQFF
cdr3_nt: TGTGCCAGCAGTTTACGCGAGACCCTCCTGAGGAATGAGCAGTTCTTC

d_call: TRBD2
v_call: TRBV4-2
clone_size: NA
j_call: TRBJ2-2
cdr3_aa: CASSRLAGDTGELFF
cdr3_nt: TGTGCCAGCAGCCGGCTAGCGGGAGACACCGGGGAGCTGTTTTTT

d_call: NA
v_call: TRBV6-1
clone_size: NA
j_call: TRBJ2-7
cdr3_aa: CASSVSSQQYF
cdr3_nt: TGTGCCAGCAGCGTTTCCTCACAGCAGTACTTC

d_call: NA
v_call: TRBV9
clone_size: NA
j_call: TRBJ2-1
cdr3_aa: CASSALAGPVNEQFF
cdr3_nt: TGTGCCAGCAGTGCCCTAGCTGGGCCGGTGAATGAGCAGTTCTTC

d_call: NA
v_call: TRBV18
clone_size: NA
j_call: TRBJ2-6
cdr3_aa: CASSPQRTDWSGANVLTF
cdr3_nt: TGTGCCAGCTCACCACAAAGGACAGACTGGTCCGGGGCCAACGTCCTGACTTTC

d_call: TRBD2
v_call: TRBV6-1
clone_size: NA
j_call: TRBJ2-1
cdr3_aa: CASSRREVDNEQFF
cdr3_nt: TGTGCCAGCAGTCGGCGGGAGGTTGACAATGAGCAGTTCTTC

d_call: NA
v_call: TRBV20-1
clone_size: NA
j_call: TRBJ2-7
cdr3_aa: CSARDMDTYEQYF
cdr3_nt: TGCAGTGCTAGAGATATGGATACCTACGAGCAGTACTTC

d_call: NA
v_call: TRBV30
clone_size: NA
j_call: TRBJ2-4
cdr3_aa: CAWIERLENILYF
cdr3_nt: TGTGCCTGGATTGAACGTCTAGAAAACATTCTGTACTTC

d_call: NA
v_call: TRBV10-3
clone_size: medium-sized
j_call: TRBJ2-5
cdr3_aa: CAISESVGSGQETQYF
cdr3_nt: TGTGCCATCAGTGAGTCAGTGGGTAGCGGACAAGAGACCCAGTACTTC

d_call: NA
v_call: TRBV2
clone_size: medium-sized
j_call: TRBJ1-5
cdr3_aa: CASARTVTSNQPQHF
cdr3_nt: TGTGCCAGCGCCCGGACAGTTACGAGCAATCAGCCCCAGCATTTT

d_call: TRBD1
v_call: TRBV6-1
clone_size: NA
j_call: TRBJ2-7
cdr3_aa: CASGRASGQGLYEHYF
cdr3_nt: TGTGCCAGCGGAAGGGCCTCGGGACAGGGCCTCTACGAGCATTACTTC

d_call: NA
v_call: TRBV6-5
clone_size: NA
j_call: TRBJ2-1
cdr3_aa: CASSSGSGTSPNEQFF
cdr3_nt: TGTGCCAGCAGTTCCGGCTCCGGGACATCCCCTAATGAGCAGTTCTTC

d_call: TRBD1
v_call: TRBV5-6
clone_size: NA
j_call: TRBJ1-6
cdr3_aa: CASSLFGPGQGIPPLHF
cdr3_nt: TGTGCCAGCAGCTTGTTTGGCCCGGGACAGGGAATCCCACCCCTCCACTTT

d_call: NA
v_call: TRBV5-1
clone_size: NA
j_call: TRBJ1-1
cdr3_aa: CASSLAPGLLNTEAFF
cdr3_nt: TGCGCCAGCAGTTTGGCTCCAGGACTCCTAAACACTGAAGCTTTCTTT

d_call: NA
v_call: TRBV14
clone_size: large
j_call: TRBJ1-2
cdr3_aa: CASSARGLQGWYGYTF
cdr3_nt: TGTGCCAGCAGCGCCAGGGGCCTTCAGGGGTGGTATGGCTACACCTTC

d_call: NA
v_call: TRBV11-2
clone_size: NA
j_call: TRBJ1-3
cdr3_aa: CASSSRPAGDSVNTIYF
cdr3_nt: TGTGCCAGCAGCTCCCGCCCAGCGGGTGACTCTGTAAACACCATATATTTT

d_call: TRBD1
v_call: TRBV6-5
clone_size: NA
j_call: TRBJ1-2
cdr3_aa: CASSLEGQGYGYTF
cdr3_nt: TGTGCCAGCAGTTTGGAAGGACAGGGTTATGGCTACACCTTC

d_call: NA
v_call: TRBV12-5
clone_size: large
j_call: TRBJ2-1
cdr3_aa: CASGFLTDGRGQFF
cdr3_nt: TGTGCTAGTGGTTTTTTAACTGACGGGCGCGGGCAGTTCTTC

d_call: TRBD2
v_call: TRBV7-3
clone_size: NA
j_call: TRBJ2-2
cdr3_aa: CASSPSGRAGTGELFF
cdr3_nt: TGTGCCAGCAGCCCTAGCGGGAGGGCCGGGACCGGGGAGCTGTTTTTT

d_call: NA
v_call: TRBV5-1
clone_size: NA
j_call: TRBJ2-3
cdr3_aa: CASSLGQGFTDTQYF
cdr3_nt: TGCGCCAGCAGCTTGGGTCAGGGGTTCACAGATACGCAGTATTTT

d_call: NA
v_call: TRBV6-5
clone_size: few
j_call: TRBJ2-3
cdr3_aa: CASSYPPWGGHTDTQYF
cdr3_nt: TGTGCCAGCAGTTACCCACCGTGGGGGGGGCACACAGATACGCAGTATTTT

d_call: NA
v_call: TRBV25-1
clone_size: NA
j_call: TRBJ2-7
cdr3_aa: CASSATIGLPGEQYF
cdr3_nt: TGTGCCAGCAGTGCCACGATCGGCTTACCCGGGGAGCAGTACTTC

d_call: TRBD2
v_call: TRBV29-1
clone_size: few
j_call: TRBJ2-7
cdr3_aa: CSVVGGSSYEQYF
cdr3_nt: TGCAGCGTTGTCGGCGGGAGCTCCTACGAGCAGTACTTC

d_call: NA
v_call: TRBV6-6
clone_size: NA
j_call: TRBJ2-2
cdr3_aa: CASSYSGLASAGELFF
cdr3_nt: TGTGCCAGCAGTTACTCGGGGCTAGCCTCGGCCGGGGAGCTGTTTTTT

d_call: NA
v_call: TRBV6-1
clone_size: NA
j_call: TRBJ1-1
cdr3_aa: CASSEPNMNTEAFF
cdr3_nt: TGTGCCAGCAGTGAACCTAACATGAACACTGAAGCTTTCTTT